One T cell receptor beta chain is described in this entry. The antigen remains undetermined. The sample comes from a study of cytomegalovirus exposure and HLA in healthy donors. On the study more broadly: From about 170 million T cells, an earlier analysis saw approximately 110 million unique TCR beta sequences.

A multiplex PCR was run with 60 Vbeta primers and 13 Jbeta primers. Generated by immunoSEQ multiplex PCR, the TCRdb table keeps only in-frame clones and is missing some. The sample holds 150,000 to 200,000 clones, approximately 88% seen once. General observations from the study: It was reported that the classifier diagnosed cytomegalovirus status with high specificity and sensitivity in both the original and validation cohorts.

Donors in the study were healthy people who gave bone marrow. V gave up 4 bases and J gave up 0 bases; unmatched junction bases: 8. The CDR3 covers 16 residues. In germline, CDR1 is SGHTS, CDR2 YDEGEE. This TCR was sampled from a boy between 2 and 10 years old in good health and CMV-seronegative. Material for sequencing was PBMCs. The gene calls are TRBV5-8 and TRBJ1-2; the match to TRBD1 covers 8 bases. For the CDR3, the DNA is TGTGCCAGCAGCCTCGGACAGGGATCAGCTAACTATGGCTACACCTTC. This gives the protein CASSLGQGSANYGYTF.